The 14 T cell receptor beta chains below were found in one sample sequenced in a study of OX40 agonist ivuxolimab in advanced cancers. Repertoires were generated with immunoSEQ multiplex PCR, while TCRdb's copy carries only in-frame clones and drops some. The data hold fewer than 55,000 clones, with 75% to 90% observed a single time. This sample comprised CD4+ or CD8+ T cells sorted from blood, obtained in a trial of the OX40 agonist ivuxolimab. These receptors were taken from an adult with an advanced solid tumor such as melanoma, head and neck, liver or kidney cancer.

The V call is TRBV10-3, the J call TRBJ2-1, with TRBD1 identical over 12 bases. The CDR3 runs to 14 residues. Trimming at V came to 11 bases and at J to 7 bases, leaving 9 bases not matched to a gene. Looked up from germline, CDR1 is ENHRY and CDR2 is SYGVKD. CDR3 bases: TGTGCCGTGCGGGGGACAGGGGGCTGGAATGAGCAGTTCTTC. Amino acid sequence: CAVRGTGGWNEQFF.

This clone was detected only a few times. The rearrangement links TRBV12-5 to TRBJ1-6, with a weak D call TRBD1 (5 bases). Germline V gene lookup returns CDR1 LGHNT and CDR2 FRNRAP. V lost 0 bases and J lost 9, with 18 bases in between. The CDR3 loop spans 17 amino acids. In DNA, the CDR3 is TGTGCTAGTGGTTTGGTACTGAGTAGGGGTTTCGGTTCACCCCTCCACTTT. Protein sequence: CASGLVLSRGFGSPLHF.

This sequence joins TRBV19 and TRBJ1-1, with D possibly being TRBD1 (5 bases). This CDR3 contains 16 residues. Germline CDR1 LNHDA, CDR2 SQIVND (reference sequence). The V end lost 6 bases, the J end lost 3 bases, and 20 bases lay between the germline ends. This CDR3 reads CASSKTARQSYTEAFF. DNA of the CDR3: TGTGCCAGTAGCAAAACTGCCCGACAGTCTTACACTGAAGCTTTCTTT. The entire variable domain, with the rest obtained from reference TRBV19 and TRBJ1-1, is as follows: DGGITQSPKYLFRKEGQNVTLSCEQNLNHDAMYWYRQDPGQGLRLIYYSQIVNDFQKGDIAEGYSVSREKKESFPLTVTSAQKNPTAFYLCASSKTARQSYTEAFFGQGTRLTVV.

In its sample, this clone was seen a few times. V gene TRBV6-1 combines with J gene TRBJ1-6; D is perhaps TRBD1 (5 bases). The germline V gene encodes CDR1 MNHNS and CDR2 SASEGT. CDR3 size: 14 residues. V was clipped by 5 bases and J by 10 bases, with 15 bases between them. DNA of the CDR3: TGTGCCAGCAGTTTTTTGGGGGGTAACTCACCCCTCCACTTT. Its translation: CASSFLGGNSPLHF.

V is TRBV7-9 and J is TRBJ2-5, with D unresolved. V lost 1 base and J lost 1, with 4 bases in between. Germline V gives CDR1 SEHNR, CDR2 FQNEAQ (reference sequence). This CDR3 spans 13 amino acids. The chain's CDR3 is CASSLVPQETQYF. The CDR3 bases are TGTGCCAGCAGCTTAGTTCCCCAAGAGACCCAGTACTTC.

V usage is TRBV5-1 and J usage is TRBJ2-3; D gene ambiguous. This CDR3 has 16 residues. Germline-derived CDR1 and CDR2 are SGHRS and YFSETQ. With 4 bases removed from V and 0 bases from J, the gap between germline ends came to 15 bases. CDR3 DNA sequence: TGCGCCAGCAGCCCGATTGGGCGGCGTAGCACAGATACGCAGTATTTT. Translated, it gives CASSPIGRRSTDTQYF.

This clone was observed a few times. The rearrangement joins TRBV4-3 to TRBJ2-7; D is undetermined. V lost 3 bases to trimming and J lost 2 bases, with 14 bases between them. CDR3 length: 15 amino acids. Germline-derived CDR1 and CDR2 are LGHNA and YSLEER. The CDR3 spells CASSQDPGPTYEQYF. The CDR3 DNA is TGCGCCAGCAGCCAGGATCCGGGCCCAACCTACGAGCAGTACTTC.

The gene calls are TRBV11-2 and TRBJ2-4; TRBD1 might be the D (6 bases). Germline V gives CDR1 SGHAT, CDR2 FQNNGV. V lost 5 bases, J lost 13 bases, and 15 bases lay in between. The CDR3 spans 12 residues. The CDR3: CASSGPGQLQYF. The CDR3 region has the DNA TGTGCCAGCAGCGGACCCGGACAGTTACAGTACTTC.

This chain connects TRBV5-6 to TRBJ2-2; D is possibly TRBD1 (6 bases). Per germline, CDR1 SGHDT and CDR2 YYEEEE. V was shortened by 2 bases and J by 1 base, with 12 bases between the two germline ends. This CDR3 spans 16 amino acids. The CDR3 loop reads CASSFIPTGNTGELFF. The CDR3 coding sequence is TGTGCCAGCAGCTTTATCCCGACAGGGAACACCGGGGAGCTGTTTTTT.

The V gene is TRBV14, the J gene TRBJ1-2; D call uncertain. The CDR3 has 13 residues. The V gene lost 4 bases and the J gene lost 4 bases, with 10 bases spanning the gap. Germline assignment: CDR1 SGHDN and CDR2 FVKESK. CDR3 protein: CASSRSRSYGYTF. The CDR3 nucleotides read TGTGCCAGCAGCCGCTCGAGGTCCTATGGCTACACCTTC.

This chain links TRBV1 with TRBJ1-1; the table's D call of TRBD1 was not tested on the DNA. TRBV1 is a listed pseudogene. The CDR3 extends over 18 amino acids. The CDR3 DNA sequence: TGCACCAGCAGCCAAGAGCGTAAGGGAGACAGGGGGAACACTGAAGCTTTCTTT. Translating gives CTSSQERKGDRGNTEAFF.

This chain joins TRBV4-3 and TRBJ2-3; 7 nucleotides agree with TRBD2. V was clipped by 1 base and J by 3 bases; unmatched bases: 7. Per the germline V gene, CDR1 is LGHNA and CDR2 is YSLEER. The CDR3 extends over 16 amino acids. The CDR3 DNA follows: TGCGCCAGCAGCCAAGTGTATCGGGGGGTAACAGATACGCAGTATTTT. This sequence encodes CASSQVYRGVTDTQYF.

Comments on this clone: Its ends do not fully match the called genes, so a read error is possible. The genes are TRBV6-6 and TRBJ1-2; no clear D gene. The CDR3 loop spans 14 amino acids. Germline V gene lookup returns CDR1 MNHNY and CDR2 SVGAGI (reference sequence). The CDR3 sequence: CAISETQRTYGYTF. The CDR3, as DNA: TGTGCCATCAGTGAGACCCAAAGGACCTATGGCTACACCTTC.

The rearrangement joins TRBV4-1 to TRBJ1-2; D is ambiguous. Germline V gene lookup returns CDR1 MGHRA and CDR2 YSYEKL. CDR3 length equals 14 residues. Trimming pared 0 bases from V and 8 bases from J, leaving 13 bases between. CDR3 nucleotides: TGCGCCAGCAGCCAAGATCAGATCCAACGGGGCTACACCTTC. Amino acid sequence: CASSQDQIQRGYTF.